The sequence of this TCR beta chain was determined in a study of vaccination effects on CD4 cells after COVID-19. Comments on this clone: Its specificity is unknown.

Here immunoSEQ multiplex PCR was the method, and the copy in TCRdb shows in-frame clones only, minus some. The sample lists about 29,000 clones, 74% seen once, with roughly 17% in the top ten. Germline-derived CDR1 and CDR2 are MGHRA and YSYEKL. The ends lost 3 bases at V and 5 bases at J; junction bases unmatched: 8. The CDR3 loop spans 16 amino acids. Under the ViraFEST assay, PBMC were stimulated with viral peptide pools so that antigen-specific CD4+ T cells expanded. Sequencing was performed afterwards. Culture proceeded for approximately 9 days, and CD4+ T cells were then isolated. Two-dose BNT162b2 or mRNA-1273 vaccination was given to participants.

The material sequenced was CD4+ T cells from PBMCs cultured with HCoV-OC43 spike peptides, taken after COVID-19 vaccination. As for subset: HCoV-OC43 spike overlapping peptide pool stimulation. The rearrangement links TRBV4-1 to TRBJ1-4; 8 bases are a match to TRBD1. This sequence originates from a human donor who received a COVID-19 vaccine. CDR3 protein: CASSHIRTGRNEKLFF. The CDR3 region has the DNA TGCGCCAGCAGCCACATAAGGACAGGGCGGAATGAAAAACTGTTTTTT.